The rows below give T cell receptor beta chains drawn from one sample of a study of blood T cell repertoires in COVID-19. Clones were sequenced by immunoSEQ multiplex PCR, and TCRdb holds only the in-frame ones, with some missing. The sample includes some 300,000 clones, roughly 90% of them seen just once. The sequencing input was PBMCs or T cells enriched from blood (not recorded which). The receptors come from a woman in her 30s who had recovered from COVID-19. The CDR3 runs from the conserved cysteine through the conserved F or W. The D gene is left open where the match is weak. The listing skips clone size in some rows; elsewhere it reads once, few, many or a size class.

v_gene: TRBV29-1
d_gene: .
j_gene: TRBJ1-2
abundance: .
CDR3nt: TGCAGCGCCGGGCCCGGCGGGGCTTACTATGGCTACACCTTC
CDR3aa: CSAGPGGAYYGYTF

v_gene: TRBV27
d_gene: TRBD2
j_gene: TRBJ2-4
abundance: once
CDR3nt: TGTGCCAGCAGTCAGGGACTAGCGGGAGCGGGGAACATTCAGTACTTC
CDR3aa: CASSQGLAGAGNIQYF

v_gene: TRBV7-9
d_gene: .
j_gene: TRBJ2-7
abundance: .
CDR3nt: TGTGCCAGCAGCCCAGCGGTAATAAGCTCCTACGAGCAGTACTTC
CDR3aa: CASSPAVISSYEQYF

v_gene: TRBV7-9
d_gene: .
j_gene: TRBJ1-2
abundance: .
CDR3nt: TGTGCCAGCAGATACGGTCTAGGCTACACCTTC
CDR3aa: CASRYGLGYTF

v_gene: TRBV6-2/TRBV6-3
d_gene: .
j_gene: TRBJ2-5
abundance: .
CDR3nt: TGTGCCGGCAGTTACGGATGGGCGGAGACCCAGTACTTC
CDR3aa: CAGSYGWAETQYF

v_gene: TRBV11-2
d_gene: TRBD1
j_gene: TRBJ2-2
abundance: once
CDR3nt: TGTGCCAGCAGCAGCTTAGGACAGGATCGAAACGGGGAGCTGTTTTTT
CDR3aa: CASSSLGQDRNGELFF

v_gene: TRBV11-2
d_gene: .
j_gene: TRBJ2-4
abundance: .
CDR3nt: TGTGCCAGCAGCGACAACAGGGAAAACATTCAGTACTTC
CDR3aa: CASSDNRENIQYF

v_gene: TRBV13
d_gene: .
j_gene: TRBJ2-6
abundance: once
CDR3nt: TGTGCCAGCGGGCGGGCTGGGGCCAACGTCCTGACTTTC
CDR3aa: CASGRAGANVLTF

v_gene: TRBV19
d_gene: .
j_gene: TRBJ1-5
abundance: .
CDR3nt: TGTGCCAGTAGTATAGCTTCAGATTGGCCCCAGCATTTT
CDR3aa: CASSIASDWPQHF

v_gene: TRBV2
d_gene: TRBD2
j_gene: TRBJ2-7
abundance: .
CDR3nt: TGTGCCAGTAAAGCGGGAGAGGACGAGCAGTACTTC
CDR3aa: CASKAGEDEQYF

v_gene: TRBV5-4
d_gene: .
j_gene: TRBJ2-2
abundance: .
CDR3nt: TGTGCCAGCAGCCTAGGGGAGGAAATTACCGGGGAGCTGTTTTTT
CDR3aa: CASSLGEEITGELFF

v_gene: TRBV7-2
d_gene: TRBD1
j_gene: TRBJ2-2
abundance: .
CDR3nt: TGTGCCAGCAGCCTAAACAGGGGACGGCGGGAGCTGTTTTTT
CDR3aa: CASSLNRGRRELFF

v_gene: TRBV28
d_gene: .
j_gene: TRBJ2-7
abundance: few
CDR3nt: TGTGCCATTCAACCGAACAGGGTTGCCTACGAGCAGTACTTC
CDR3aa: CAIQPNRVAYEQYF

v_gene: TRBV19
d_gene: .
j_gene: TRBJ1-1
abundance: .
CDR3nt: TGTGCCAGTAGTATAGATGGGGAGACTGAAGCTTTCTTT
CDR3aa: CASSIDGETEAFF

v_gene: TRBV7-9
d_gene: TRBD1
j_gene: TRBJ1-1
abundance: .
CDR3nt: TGTGCCAGCAGCTTAGATTTACAGGGGGCTTTCTTT
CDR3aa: CASSLDLQGAFF

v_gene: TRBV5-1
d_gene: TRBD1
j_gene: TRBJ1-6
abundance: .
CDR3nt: TGCGCCAGCAGCTTGTGGGACAGGGGGATAAATAATTCACCCCTCCACTTT
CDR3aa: CASSLWDRGINNSPLHF

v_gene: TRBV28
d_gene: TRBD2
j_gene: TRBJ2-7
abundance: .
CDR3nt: TGTGCCAGCAGTTTACCCCCACGGGGGGACGAGCAGTACTTC
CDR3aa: CASSLPPRGDEQYF

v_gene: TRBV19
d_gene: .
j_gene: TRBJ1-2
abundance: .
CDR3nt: TGTGCCAGTAGTACGGCTTCTAGCGGCTACACCTTC
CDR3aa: CASSTASSGYTF

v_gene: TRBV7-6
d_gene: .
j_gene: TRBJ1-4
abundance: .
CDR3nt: TGTGCCAGCAGCCCCACCTGGACAGATGAAAAACTGTTTTTT
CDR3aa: CASSPTWTDEKLFF

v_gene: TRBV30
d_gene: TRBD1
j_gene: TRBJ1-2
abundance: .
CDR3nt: TGTGCCTGGAGGTCACTGATCCCCGACAGGGCCCTATCAATATATGGCTACACCTTC
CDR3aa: CAWRSLIPDRALSIYGYTF

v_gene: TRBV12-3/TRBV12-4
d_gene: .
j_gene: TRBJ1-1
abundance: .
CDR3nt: TGTGCCAGCAGCCAGGGTGTCACTGAAGCTTTCTTT
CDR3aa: CASSQGVTEAFF

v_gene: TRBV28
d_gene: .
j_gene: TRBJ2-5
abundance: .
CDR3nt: TGTGCCAGCAGTTTGAGGCCAGGCGGGGTTCCGGAGACCCAGTACTTC
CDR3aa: CASSLRPGGVPETQYF

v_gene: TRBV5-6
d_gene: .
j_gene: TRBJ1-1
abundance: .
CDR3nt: TGTGCCAGCAGCTTCGACACCAACACTGAAGCTTTCTTT
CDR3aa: CASSFDTNTEAFF

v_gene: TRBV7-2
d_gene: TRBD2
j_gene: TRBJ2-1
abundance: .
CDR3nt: TGTGCCAGCAGCGTTCGTAGCGGGGGGGCCCCCTACAATGAGCAGTTCTTC
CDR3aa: CASSVRSGGAPYNEQFF

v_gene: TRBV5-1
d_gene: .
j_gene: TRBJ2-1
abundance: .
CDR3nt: TGCGCCAGCAATCAGGAGGGTTTCTACTCCTACAATGAGCAGTTCTTC
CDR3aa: CASNQEGFYSYNEQFF

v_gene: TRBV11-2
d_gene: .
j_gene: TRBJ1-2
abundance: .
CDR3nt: TGTGCCAGCAGCTTAGCTAGTCTGGGGGGGATCTATGGCTACACCTTC
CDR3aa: CASSLASLGGIYGYTF

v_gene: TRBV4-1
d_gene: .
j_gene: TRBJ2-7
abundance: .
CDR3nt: TGCGCCAGCAGCCATCGATCAGGAACAGGGAGATCCTACGAGCAGTACTTC
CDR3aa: CASSHRSGTGRSYEQYF

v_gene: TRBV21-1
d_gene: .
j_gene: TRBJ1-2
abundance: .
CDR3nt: TGTGCCAGCAGCAAATTCAGATATGGCTACACCTTC
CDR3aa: CASSKFRYGYTF

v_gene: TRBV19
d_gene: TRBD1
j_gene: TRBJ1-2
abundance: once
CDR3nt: TGTGCCAGTAGTTTGACAGGGGGACGAAGTAACTATGGCTACACCTTC
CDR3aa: CASSLTGGRSNYGYTF

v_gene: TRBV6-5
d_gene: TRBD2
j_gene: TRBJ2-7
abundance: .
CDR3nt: TGTGCCAGCAACGAGGCGGGAGGGTCCTACGAGCAGTACTTC
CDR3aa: CASNEAGGSYEQYF

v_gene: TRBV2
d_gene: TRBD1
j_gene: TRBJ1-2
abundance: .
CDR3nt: TGTGCCAGCAGTGATAAGGGGGCAGGCTATGGCTACACCTTC
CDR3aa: CASSDKGAGYGYTF

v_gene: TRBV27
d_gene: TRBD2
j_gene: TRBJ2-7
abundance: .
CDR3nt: TGTGCCAGCAGTTTAGCAGCGGGAGGGCCCTACGAGCAGTACTTC
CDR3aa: CASSLAAGGPYEQYF

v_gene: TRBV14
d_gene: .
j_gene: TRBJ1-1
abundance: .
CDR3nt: TGTGCCAGCAGCAAATCCTTAGACACTGAAGCTTTCTTT
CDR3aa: CASSKSLDTEAFF

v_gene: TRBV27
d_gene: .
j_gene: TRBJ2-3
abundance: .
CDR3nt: TGTGCCAGCAGTTTATTGAGGGTTGGGACAGATACGCAGTATTTT
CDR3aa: CASSLLRVGTDTQYF

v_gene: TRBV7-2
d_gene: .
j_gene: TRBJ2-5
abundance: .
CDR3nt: TGTGCCAGCAGCTCCTCAGGGATGGTAGAGACCCAGTACTTC
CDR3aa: CASSSSGMVETQYF

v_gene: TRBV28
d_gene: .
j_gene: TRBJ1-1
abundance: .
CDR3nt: TGTGCCAGCACGCGGAACACTGAAGCTTTCTTT
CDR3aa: CASTRNTEAFF

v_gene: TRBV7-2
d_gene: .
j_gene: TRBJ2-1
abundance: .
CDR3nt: TGTGCCAGCAGCTTAGGACGGGTGCACCCTTACAATGAGCAGTTCTTC
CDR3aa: CASSLGRVHPYNEQFF

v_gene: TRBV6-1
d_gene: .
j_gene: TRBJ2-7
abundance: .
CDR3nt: TGTGCCAGCAGTGAAACCCAGGGCCGGGCCTACGAGCAGTACTTC
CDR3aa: CASSETQGRAYEQYF

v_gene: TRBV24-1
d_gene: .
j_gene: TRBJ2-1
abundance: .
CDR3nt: TGTGCCACCGAGCTCACAGGGGCGCGGCGGGAACCCTCCTACAATGAGCAGTTCTTC
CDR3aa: CATELTGARREPSYNEQFF

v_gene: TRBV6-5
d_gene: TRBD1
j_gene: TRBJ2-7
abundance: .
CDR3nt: TGTGCCAGCAGATATACCGGGACAGGGGTCTACGAGCAGTACTTC
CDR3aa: CASRYTGTGVYEQYF